This is a list of T cell receptor beta chains from one sample in a study of blood T cells in healthy people across ages. TCRdb processed the 5' RACE reads anew with MiXCR; each CDR3 protein has one entry. The sample comprises about 780,000 distinct CDR3 sequences, about half of which are singletons, and about a sixth rests with the top ten. Sequencing was carried out using blood. These receptors all come from a man older than 75 in good health. Each CDR3 is given with its conserved first and last residue. D genes are given only for firm matches. Size values are once, few and many counts, or a class for expanded clones, and some rows have none.

TRBV29-1	few	NA	TRBJ2-7	TGCAGCGTTGAGTTTGACACCAGCTCCTACGAGCAGTACTTC	CSVEFDTSSYEQYF
TRBV7-9	few	NA	TRBJ2-1	TGTGCCAGCATGGTCATGCTAGTGGATGTCAATGAGCAGTTCTTC	CASMVMLVDVNEQFF
TRBV7-2	NA	TRBD1	TRBJ2-7	TGTGCCAGCAGCTGGGCCGGGACAGGGGGGAGCGAGCAGTACTTC	CASSWAGTGGSEQYF
TRBV28	NA	NA	TRBJ2-2	TGTGCCAGCAGACTCGCGCAGGGGATAAGGAACACCGGGGAGCTGTTTTTT	CASRLAQGIRNTGELFF
TRBV20-1	NA	TRBD1	TRBJ2-6	TGCAGTGCCCCGGGACAGTTTAGCTCTGGGGCCAACGTCCTGACTTTC	CSAPGQFSSGANVLTF
TRBV6-6	NA	TRBD2	TRBJ2-7	TGTGCCAGCAGTTACCGGACTAGCGGGAGTGGTTACGAGCAGTACTTC	CASSYRTSGSGYEQYF
TRBV6-1	NA	NA	TRBJ1-4	TGTGCCGGCGCAGGGGACCGTAATGAAAAACTGTTTTTT	CAGAGDRNEKLFF
TRBV4-3	few	TRBD1	TRBJ1-4	TGCGCCAGCAGCCACCCGGGACAGGCAACTAATGAAAAACTGTTTTTT	CASSHPGQATNEKLFF
TRBV28	many	TRBD1	TRBJ2-7	TGTGCCAGCAGTCCGACAGGGAGCTCCTACGAGCAGTACTTC	CASSPTGSSYEQYF
TRBV29-1	NA	NA	TRBJ2-7	TGCAGCGTTGCTAAGCTGATTGACCGGGACACCCCATACAATGAGCAGTACTTC	CSVAKLIDRDTPYNEQYF
TRBV20-1	NA	NA	TRBJ1-5	TGCAGTGCTAATAGGAATAGCAATCAGCCCCAGCATTTT	CSANRNSNQPQHF
TRBV6-5	few	NA	TRBJ2-4	TGTGCCAGCAGTTCAGGGCTAGGGCTGGGGGCCAAAAACATTCAGTACTTC	CASSSGLGLGAKNIQYF
TRBV5-1	few	NA	TRBJ1-6	TGCGCCAGCAGTAAGCAGGGAAGTTCGGTGGATTCACCCCTCCACTTT	CASSKQGSSVDSPLHF
TRBV20-1	NA	NA	TRBJ2-1	TGCAGTGCTAGGAGGGGGTCTGGTGGGAATGAGCAGTTCTTC	CSARRGSGGNEQFF
TRBV27	NA	TRBD2	TRBJ2-3	TGTGCCAGCAGTGATACTAGCGGGAGGGCCTTGGTAGATACGCAGTATTTT	CASSDTSGRALVDTQYF
TRBV7-9	many	NA	TRBJ1-4	TGTGCCAGCAGCCGGACAGAGGGAGGTGAAAAACTGTTTTTT	CASSRTEGGEKLFF
TRBV6-2/TRBV6-3	NA	NA	TRBJ1-2	TGTGCCAGCAACCGATGGGGCGGCGATGGCTACACCTTC	CASNRWGGDGYTF
TRBV4-3	NA	TRBD1	TRBJ2-3	TGCGCCAGCAGCCGAGAGACAGGGGGCGGCACAGATACGCAGTATTTT	CASSRETGGGTDTQYF
TRBV7-6	NA	NA	TRBJ2-1	TGTGCCAGCAGCTATAATAGAGGCGCTAAAGATGAGCAGTCCTTC	CASSYNRGAKDEQSF
TRBV4-2	few	NA	TRBJ2-1	TGTGCCAGCAGCCAAGGGGGGGCTGGGGTCGGTGAGCAGTTCTTC	CASSQGGAGVGEQFF
TRBV9	NA	NA	TRBJ2-1	TGTGCCAGCAGCGTAGCTATTGGGTCCTACAATAAGCAGTTCTTC	CASSVAIGSYNKQFF
TRBV27	few	NA	TRBJ2-1	TGTGCCAGCGCGCCGGGACGGAATTACAATGAGCAGTTCTTC	CASAPGRNYNEQFF
TRBV5-1	NA	NA	TRBJ1-6	TGCGCCGGCAGCCTCGGACAACCCAACTATAATTCACCCCTCCACTTT	CAGSLGQPNYNSPLHF
TRBV18	once	NA	TRBJ2-5	TGTGCCAGCTCACCAATGGCCTTACGGGGCATTGAGTACTTC	CASSPMALRGIEYF
TRBV7-2	NA	NA	TRBJ2-7	TGTGCCAGCAGCCCCCTTGGCTATGCCTACGAGCAGTACTTC	CASSPLGYAYEQYF
TRBV29-1	NA	TRBD1	TRBJ1-2	TGCAGCGTTGGATCCGGACAGGGCAATGGCTACACCTTC	CSVGSGQGNGYTF
TRBV5-1	NA	NA	TRBJ2-7	TGCGCCAACCAGGATACGGGACGGACCTTAAGTACGTACTTC	CANQDTGRTLSTYF
TRBV14	NA	NA	TRBJ2-3	TGTGCCAGCAGCGCTAATTGGGATACGCAGTATTTT	CASSANWDTQYF
TRBV9	NA	TRBD1	TRBJ2-2	TGTGCCAGCAGCGTTAAAGGACAGGGGGCCGGCGGGGAGCTGTTTTTT	CASSVKGQGAGGELFF
TRBV20-1	NA	NA	TRBJ2-5	TGCAGTGCTAGATCAGCCCGACAGGCCCAGGAGACCCAGTACTTC	CSARSARQAQETQYF
TRBV6-2/TRBV6-3	once	TRBD1	TRBJ2-1	TGCGCCAGCAGCTACACCGGGACAGGGTCTTACAATGAGCAGTTCTTC	CASSYTGTGSYNEQFF
TRBV18	once	TRBD2	TRBJ2-5	TGTGCCAGCTCACTAACTCGACTAGCGGGAGACCAAGAGACCCAGTACTTC	CASSLTRLAGDQETQYF
TRBV4-2	few	NA	TRBJ2-7	TGTGCCAGCAGCCAAGAATTACCGAGCTCCTACGAGCAGTACTTC	CASSQELPSSYEQYF
TRBV12-3/TRBV12-4	NA	NA	TRBJ1-1	TGTGCCAGCAATGGGGAACAGGGAACTGGAGCTTTCTTT	CASNGEQGTGAFF
TRBV27	NA	TRBD1	TRBJ2-4	TGTGCCACCCAAAGGGACAGCTTGGCCAAAAACATTCAGTACTTC	CATQRDSLAKNIQYF
TRBV11-3	NA	TRBD2	TRBJ2-3	TGTGCCAGCAGCTCCGGACTAGGGGATACGCAGTATTTT	CASSSGLGDTQYF
TRBV27	few	NA	TRBJ2-7	TGTGCCAGCAGTTTATCGTATCCCTCTTACGAGCAGTACTTC	CASSLSYPSYEQYF
TRBV11-2	NA	TRBD1	TRBJ2-2	TGTGCCAGCAGCTTTGGACAGGGCACCGGGGAGCTGTTTTTT	CASSFGQGTGELFF
TRBV29-1	few	TRBD1	TRBJ2-1	TGCAGCGTTGAAAGGGACAGGGACAATGAGCAGTTCTTC	CSVERDRDNEQFF
TRBV28	few	TRBD1	TRBJ2-1	TGTGCCAGCATCCTGTCGGGACAGGGCTACAATGAGCAGTTCTTC	CASILSGQGYNEQFF
TRBV5-1	NA	NA	TRBJ1-1	TGCGCCAGCAGCGGGGGCGGAGGGATGAACACTGAAGCTTTCTTT	CASSGGGGMNTEAFF
TRBV9	NA	TRBD2	TRBJ2-3	TGTGCCAGCAGCTCTAGCCGGCTAGCGGGAGTAGCAGATACGCAGTATTTT	CASSSSRLAGVADTQYF
TRBV9	many	TRBD2	TRBJ2-3	TGTGCCAGCAGCCGAAGCGGGATGCAGGCAGATACGCAGTATTTT	CASSRSGMQADTQYF
TRBV27	NA	NA	TRBJ2-2	TGTGCCAGCCAGGACGGGGTAAACACCGGGGAGCTGTTTTTT	CASQDGVNTGELFF
TRBV29-1	few	NA	TRBJ2-3	TGCAGCGTTGAAGGACTTTACACAGATACGCAGTATTTT	CSVEGLYTDTQYF
TRBV7-9	NA	NA	TRBJ1-1	TGTGCCAGCGCCCTAGGAGTAACCAGTGAAGCTTTCTTT	CASALGVTSEAFF
TRBV6-2/TRBV6-3	few	NA	TRBJ2-3	TGTGCCAGCAGTTCCCGTGAATCAGATACGCAGTATTTT	CASSSRESDTQYF
TRBV27	NA	NA	TRBJ2-3	TGTGCCAGCAGTCCCTATGTGGCAACAGATACGCAGTATTTT	CASSPYVATDTQYF
TRBV7-3	NA	TRBD2	TRBJ2-1	TGTGCCAGCAGCTTAATCTCCGGGACTAGCGGCAATGAGCAGTTCTTC	CASSLISGTSGNEQFF
TRBV27	NA	TRBD1	TRBJ2-4	TGTGCCAGCAGTCGAGACAGGGCTGTCAAAAACATTCAGTACTTC	CASSRDRAVKNIQYF
TRBV6-5	NA	NA	TRBJ2-6	TGTGCCAGCAGCACGCGCTCTGGGGCCAACGTCCTGACTTTC	CASSTRSGANVLTF
TRBV20-1	few	NA	TRBJ2-1	TGCAGTGATACCCCAGGGCAGGTTGAGCAGTTCTTC	CSDTPGQVEQFF
TRBV20-1	NA	NA	TRBJ2-3	TGCAGTGCCGAAAAGGGGGTAGGGAAGCAGTATTTT	CSAEKGVGKQYF
TRBV7-2	NA	NA	TRBJ2-7	TGTGCCAGCAGCAAAGGCCCCGGGCCTTCCTACGAGCAGTACTTC	CASSKGPGPSYEQYF
TRBV6-2/TRBV6-3	NA	TRBD1	TRBJ2-1	TGTGCCAGCAAAGGGACAGGGGGTAGTAATGAGCAGTTCTTC	CASKGTGGSNEQFF
TRBV28	NA	NA	TRBJ2-1	TGTGCCAGCAGGTATAGGCGGGATGGTGAGCAGTTCTTC	CASRYRRDGEQFF
TRBV27	NA	NA	TRBJ2-5	TGTGCCAGCAGTGAGGACAGTAGCCAAGAGACCCAGTACTTC	CASSEDSSQETQYF